The rows below give T cell receptor beta chains drawn from one sample of a study of CD8 T cells in Susac syndrome. Via MiXCR, TCRdb re-called the immunoSEQ multiplex PCR reads, giving one row per CDR3 protein. The table includes about 100,000 distinct CDR3 sequences, 95% detected once. Sequencing was done on a sample of CD8+ T cells from PBMCs. The origin of the receptors is a human donor with Susac syndrome. Each CDR3 is given with its conserved first and last residue. D genes are given only for firm matches. A clone size is listed for some rows: how often the clone was seen (once, few, many), or a class if it is expanded.

D gene	V gene	J gene	clone size	CDR3 protein	CDR3 DNA
.	TRBV29-1	TRBJ1-1	.	CSVTGLNTEAFF	TGCAGCGTAACGGGATTGAACACTGAAGCTTTCTTT
.	TRBV2	TRBJ1-1	.	CASSPVRTVNTEAFF	TGTGCCAGCAGCCCCGTGAGGACGGTGAACACTGAAGCTTTCTTT
TRBD1	TRBV11-2	TRBJ2-7	.	CASSTRSGQGAGEQYF	TGTGCCAGCAGCACCCGGAGCGGACAGGGGGCGGGGGAGCAGTACTTC
TRBD1	TRBV24-1	TRBJ2-5	.	CATSETGFGETQYF	TGTGCCACCAGTGAGACAGGGTTTGGGGAGACCCAGTACTTC
.	TRBV12-3/TRBV12-4	TRBJ1-1	.	CASSPSKAFF	TGTGCCAGCAGCCCATCGAAAGCTTTCTTT
.	TRBV20-1	TRBJ2-1	.	CSAIRGLSNEQFF	TGCAGTGCTATTCGGGGGCTCAGCAATGAGCAGTTCTTC
.	TRBV14	TRBJ2-2	.	CASSQLRGGELFF	TGTGCCAGCAGCCAACTCCGTGGCGGGGAGCTGTTTTTT
.	TRBV3-1	TRBJ2-5	once	CASSQAEVAQYF	TGTGCCAGCAGCCAGGCGGAGGTGGCCCAGTACTTC
TRBD2	TRBV5-1	TRBJ2-4	.	CASSSREGTLAKNIQYF	TGCGCCAGCAGCTCTCGGGAGGGGACGCTAGCCAAAAACATTCAGTACTTC
.	TRBV29-1	TRBJ2-3	.	CSVERGNTDTQYF	TGCAGCGTTGAGAGGGGTAACACAGATACGCAGTATTTT
TRBD1	TRBV29-1	TRBJ2-2	.	CSVEDRDRGTNTGELFF	TGCAGCGTTGAAGACCGGGACAGGGGTACGAACACCGGGGAGCTGTTTTTT
TRBD1	TRBV28	TRBJ2-1	.	CASRRGQGDNEQFF	TGTGCCAGCAGGAGGGGGCAAGGGGACAATGAGCAGTTCTTC
TRBD2	TRBV14	TRBJ2-3	once	CASSRGTSGRGRTDTQYF	TGTGCCAGCAGCCGCGGGACTAGCGGGAGAGGACGCACAGATACGCAGTATTTT
.	TRBV6-5	TRBJ1-1	.	CAASGGMNTEAFF	TGTGCGGCGAGTGGTGGGATGAACACTGAAGCTTTCTTT
.	TRBV6-6	TRBJ2-3	.	CASSYRRPSGTDTQYF	TGTGCCAGCAGTTACCGGCGGCCCTCTGGCACAGATACGCAGTATTTT
.	TRBV7-9	TRBJ1-6	.	CASSLGGEYNSPLHF	TGTGCCAGCAGCTTAGGCGGAGAGTATAATTCACCCCTCCACTTT
.	TRBV19	TRBJ2-7	.	CASSMGPSTSYEQYF	TGTGCCAGTAGTATGGGGCCCTCGACCTCGTACGAGCAGTACTTC
TRBD1	TRBV6-5	TRBJ2-1	.	CASSPTGDNEQFF	TGTGCCAGCAGTCCAACAGGGGACAATGAGCAGTTCTTC
TRBD2	TRBV4-2	TRBJ2-3	.	CASSQDGTSGADTQYF	TGTGCCAGCAGCCAAGATGGGACTAGCGGGGCAGATACGCAGTATTTT
.	TRBV12-3/TRBV12-4	TRBJ2-7	.	CASSKSTAAYEQYF	TGTGCCAGCAGTAAATCGACAGCAGCCTACGAGCAGTACTTC
TRBD2	TRBV12-3/TRBV12-4	TRBJ2-5	.	CASRPSSGRETQYF	TGTGCCAGCAGGCCTTCTAGCGGGAGGGAGACCCAGTACTTC
.	TRBV19	TRBJ1-5	.	CASSAGAGQPQHF	TGTGCCAGTAGTGCAGGGGCAGGTCAGCCCCAGCATTTT
.	TRBV7-3	TRBJ2-5	.	CASSLRQGSETQYF	TGTGCCAGCAGCTTAAGGCAGGGCTCGGAGACCCAGTACTTC
TRBD1	TRBV29-1	TRBJ2-1	.	CSVEEGFRGQGSYNEQFF	TGCAGCGTTGAAGAAGGATTCCGTGGACAGGGTTCCTACAATGAGCAGTTCTTC
.	TRBV12-3/TRBV12-4	TRBJ2-5	.	CASSFREETQYF	TGTGCCAGCAGTTTTCGGGAAGAGACCCAGTACTTC
.	TRBV3-1	TRBJ2-2	.	CASSQRGPGELFF	TGTGCCAGCAGCCAACGGGGGCCTGGGGAGCTGTTTTTT
.	TRBV20-1	TRBJ1-4	.	CSVPTGGIEKLFF	TGCAGTGTTCCGACAGGAGGGATTGAAAAACTGTTTTTT
TRBD2	TRBV28	TRBJ2-3	.	CASSFGGVTDTQYF	TGTGCCAGCAGTTTCGGGGGGGTGACAGATACGCAGTATTTT
TRBD1	TRBV9	TRBJ1-1	.	CASSGQGAEAFF	TGTGCCAGCAGCGGACAGGGCGCTGAAGCTTTCTTT
.	TRBV11-2	TRBJ2-3	.	CASTSADTQYF	TGTGCCAGCACCTCAGCAGATACGCAGTATTTT
.	TRBV29-1	TRBJ1-3	.	CSVEEKGSSGNTIYF	TGCAGCGTTGAAGAAAAGGGGTCGAGTGGAAACACCATATATTTT
.	TRBV5-4	TRBJ2-1	once	CASSLDTGYNEQFF	TGTGCCAGCAGCTTGGATACAGGGTACAATGAGCAGTTCTTC
.	TRBV4-1	TRBJ2-5	.	CASSKVRVPQETQYF	TGCGCCAGCAGCAAGGTTAGGGTACCACAAGAGACCCAGTACTTC
TRBD1	TRBV7-9	TRBJ1-6	.	CASSPILTGSSYNSPLHF	TGTGCCAGCAGCCCTATCCTGACAGGGAGCTCCTATAATTCACCCCTCCACTTT
.	TRBV15	TRBJ1-1	.	CATSRDAGTSNTEAFF	TGTGCCACCAGCAGAGATGCCGGGACATCTAACACTGAAGCTTTCTTT
.	TRBV28	TRBJ1-1	once	CASRSAEAFF	TGTGCCAGCAGATCAGCAGAAGCTTTCTTT
TRBD1	TRBV5-1	TRBJ1-2	.	CASSWDRDYGYTF	TGCGCCAGCAGCTGGGACAGGGACTATGGCTACACCTTC
.	TRBV20-1	TRBJ1-1	.	CSARGSLNTEAFF	TGCAGTGCTAGAGGCAGCCTGAACACTGAAGCTTTCTTT
.	TRBV28	TRBJ2-7	.	CASRSLDPYEQYF	TGTGCCAGCAGATCACTAGACCCGTACGAGCAGTACTTC
.	TRBV20-1	TRBJ2-7	.	CSARSSYEQYF	TGCAGTGCTAGGTCGTCCTACGAGCAGTACTTC
.	TRBV3-1	TRBJ2-7	once	CASSQALGRNEQYF	TGTGCCAGCAGCCAAGCGCTCGGACGGAACGAGCAGTACTTC
TRBD1	TRBV5-1	TRBJ2-1	.	CASSQGQHEQFF	TGCGCCAGCAGCCAGGGACAGCATGAGCAGTTCTTC
TRBD1	TRBV25-1	TRBJ2-7	.	CASSDGEQGAGYEQYF	TGTGCCAGCAGTGACGGAGAACAGGGGGCAGGGTACGAGCAGTACTTC
.	TRBV5-6	TRBJ2-7	.	CASSPPRGVEQYF	TGTGCCAGCAGCCCACCCCGGGGCGTCGAGCAGTACTTC
.	TRBV29-1	TRBJ1-6	.	CVQSSSYNSPLHF	TGCGTCCAGAGTAGCTCCTATAATTCACCCCTCCACTTT
TRBD2	TRBV20-1	TRBJ2-2	.	CSARRAGGPRTGELFF	TGCAGTGCTAGACGGGCGGGAGGGCCGCGGACCGGGGAGCTGTTTTTT
.	TRBV29-1	TRBJ2-3	.	CSVEKLGGSADTQYF	TGCAGCGTTGAGAAGCTAGGTGGTAGTGCAGATACGCAGTATTTT
.	TRBV6-5	TRBJ1-5	.	CASSYQKGSNQPQHF	TGTGCCAGCAGTTACCAAAAAGGGAGCAATCAGCCCCAGCATTTT
.	TRBV12-3/TRBV12-4	TRBJ2-3	.	CASSDGASTDTQYF	TGTGCCAGCAGTGACGGAGCTAGCACAGATACGCAGTATTTT
.	TRBV12-3/TRBV12-4	TRBJ2-7	.	CASSPTGGGEQYF	TGTGCCAGCAGTCCCACAGGGGGGGGCGAGCAGTACTTC
.	TRBV7-9	TRBJ1-5	few	CASSLGGQPQHF	TGTGCCAGCAGCTTAGGGGGTCAGCCCCAGCATTTT
TRBD1	TRBV7-9	TRBJ2-6	.	CASSLEFGQGIGANVLTF	TGTGCCAGCAGCTTAGAATTTGGACAGGGTATTGGGGCCAACGTCCTGACTTTC
TRBD2	TRBV23-1	TRBJ2-3	.	CASTPPTSVTDTQYF	TGCGCCAGCACCCCGCCGACTAGCGTCACAGATACGCAGTATTTT
.	TRBV10-2	TRBJ2-1	.	CASSEGGSYNEQFF	TGCGCCAGCAGTGAGGGCGGCTCCTACAATGAGCAGTTCTTC
.	TRBV20-1	TRBJ1-1	.	CSARAAEGYTEAFF	TGCAGTGCTAGAGCCGCCGAGGGGTACACTGAAGCTTTCTTT
TRBD2	TRBV23-1	TRBJ2-7	.	CASIQNGLAGVPTTYEQYF	TGCGCCAGCATTCAAAATGGACTAGCGGGAGTTCCAACAACCTACGAGCAGTACTTC
TRBD2	TRBV19	TRBJ2-1	.	CASAYTSGIRAHLSPYNEQFF	TGTGCCAGTGCGTACACTAGCGGGATACGGGCCCATCTATCGCCCTACAATGAGCAGTTCTTC